This note documents a single T cell receptor beta chain sequence. A much larger clone lies a single base off, so this may be a read error. Time point indicated: patch test 1, 2 weeks after DPC sensitization. As for treatment: therapeutic diphenylcyclopropenone sensitization with weekly scalp DPC. This entry belongs to a study of human T cells and chemical hapten exposure. TCRdb called the RACE reads again in MiXCR, with one record for every CDR3 protein. The profile covers about 380,000 distinct CDR3 sequences, with around 5% appearing a single time and 2% to 2.5% taken by the ten largest. This CDR3 spans 14 amino acids. CDR1 and CDR2 from the germline V gene are MNHEY and SVGAGI. The trim removed 6 bases at V and 6 bases at J, leaving 10 bases unmatched.

The TCR comes from a woman between 50 and 59 years old with alopecia areata. Some clones in this sample may be carry-over from other donors' samples. The chain carries TRBV6-5 and TRBJ2-5, with 7 nucleotides matching TRBD2. The input for sequencing was whole blood, taken in connection with sensitization to the hapten diphenylcyclopropenone (DPC). The CDR3 DNA reads TGTGCCAGCAGGATCGCTAGCGGCACAAAGACCCAGTACTTC. Translating gives CASRIASGTKTQYF.